Below, one T cell receptor (beta chain) is given with its context. One junction end disagrees with the germline gene, perhaps due to a read error. This record belongs to a study of cytomegalovirus exposure and HLA in healthy donors. Vbeta (60) and Jbeta (13) primers were used in the PCR. TCRdb's copy holds only in-frame clones and misses some; the assay was immunoSEQ multiplex PCR. The top ten hold under 3% of the sample, which has some 180,000 clones, around 80% seen once. Sequenced input: PBMCs. This TCR came from a woman aged 30 to 39 in good health and CMV-seropositive.

Written as DNA, the CDR3 is TGCGCCAGCAGCGGCTCTGGGGCCAACGGCCTGACTTTC. Amino acids: CASSGSGANGLTF. This chain connects TRBV5-1 to TRBJ2-6; D perhaps matches TRBD1 (5 bases). The CDR3 extends over 13 amino acids. Looked up from germline, CDR1 is SGHRS and CDR2 is YFSETQ. The full variable domain, rest sourced from reference TRBV5-1 and TRBJ2-6, is KAGVTQTPRYLIKTRGQQVTLSCSPISGHRSVSWYQQTPGQGLQFLFEYFSETQRNKGNFPGRFSGRQFSNSRSEMNVSTLELGDSALYLCASSGSGANGLTFGAGSRLTVL.